The 3 T cell receptor beta chains below all came from one sample that was sequenced in a study of cytomegalovirus exposure and HLA in healthy donors. Primers: 60 Vbeta forward and 13 Jbeta reverse. Profiling relied on immunoSEQ multiplex PCR, and the TCRdb table lists in-frame clones only, not all of them. The sample shows about 78,000 clones, around 80% of them seen only once. Sequenced sample: PBMCs. The receptors here all came from a woman aged 50 to 60 in good health and CMV-seropositive.

This clone occurred a few times. The rearrangement links TRBV30 to TRBJ1-2; TRBD1 might be the D (5 bases). From germline, CDR1 is GTSNPN and CDR2 SVGIG (reference sequence). The CDR3 contains 12 residues. Between the trimmed V and J ends, which lost 4 bases and 8 bases, there was a span of 14 bases. CDR3 coding DNA: TGTGCCTGGACCCGACAAACAGGAGGCTACACCTTC. Translated: CAWTRQTGGYTF.

This clone appeared a single time. The junction and the germline gene differ at one end; a read error may be behind it. The chain is built from TRBV7-9 and TRBJ1-6, with D possibly matching TRBD1 (5 bases). Looked up from germline, CDR1 is SEHNR and CDR2 is FQNEAQ (reference sequence). The CDR3 runs 16 residues. The CDR3 here is CSSSSFAGRVNSPLHF. CDR3 sequence (DNA): TGTTCCAGCAGCAGTTTCGCCGGCAGGGTAAATTCACCCCTCCACTTT.

The chain is built from TRBV11-3 and TRBJ2-5, with a possible D match to TRBD1 (6 bases). V was pared by 0 bases and J by 5 bases, with 19 bases between. Germline V CDR1 and CDR2: SGHNT, YENEEA. This CDR3 spans 17 amino acids. As DNA, the CDR3 is TGTGCCAGCAGCTTAGATCTAGGAGGACAGCCTCGGGAGACCCAGTACTTC. It translates to CASSLDLGGQPRETQYF. The full variable domain, with the rest looked up from reference TRBV11-3 and TRBJ2-5, is EAGVVQSPRYKIIEKKQPVAFWCNPISGHNTLYWYLQNLGQGPELLIRYENEEAVDDSQLPKDRFSAERLKGVDSTLKIQPAELGDSAVYLCASSLDLGGQPRETQYFGPGTRLLVL.